The 25 T cell receptor beta chains given below trace back to one sample, sequenced in a study of T cell repertoires in cytomegalovirus infection. These receptors' antigens are unknown. TCRdb re-analysed the reads in MiXCR, keeping a single row per CDR3 protein. Of about 37,000 distinct CDR3 sequences listed, about 48% were seen once; the top ten hold roughly 90%. This specimen was CD8+ T cells from cultured PBMCs, taken from culture after CMV antigen stimulation. These receptor sequences come from a human donor in good health (CMV status not recorded). Some clones in this sample may be carry-over from other donors' samples.

CDR3 in DNA: TGTGCCAGCAGTTTATGGGGGTATGTGAACACTGAAGCTTTCTTT. Its translation is CASSLWGYVNTEAFF. J is TRBJ1-1 and V is TRBV28; D unresolved. V dropped 0 bases and J dropped 0 bases, with 8 bases sitting between them. Germline CDR1 MDHEN, CDR2 SYDVKM. This CDR3 is built from 15 residues.

This chain joins TRBV4-1 and TRBJ2-5; a weak D match, TRBD2 (6 bases). This CDR3 contains 15 residues. V was cut by 4 bases and J by 4 bases, with 16 bases left in between. CDR1 and CDR2 (germline): MGHRA, YSYEKL. The CDR3 loop is CASSPSAGPGETQYF. CDR3 coding DNA: TGCGCCAGCAGCCCCTCCGCGGGGCCGGGAGAGACCCAGTACTTC.

CDR3 nucleotide sequence: TGTGCCAGCACCCTCTACCCCGCTATGGACTTCGATGAGCAGTTCTTC. Translated, it gives CASTLYPAMDFDEQFF. The gene calls are TRBV11-2 and TRBJ2-1, with D tentatively TRBD2 (5 bases). The germline V gene has CDR1 SGHAT and CDR2 FQNNGV. The V end was cut by 7 bases, the J end by 8 bases, with 24 bases between. The CDR3 spans 16 residues.

The chain is built from TRBV6-1 and TRBJ1-5; TRBD1 matches at 7 bases. The junction had 7 bases not matched to a gene; V was cut back by 3 bases and J by 5 bases. Germline V gene data show CDR1 as MNHNS and CDR2 as SASEGT. This CDR3 contains 15 residues. Written as DNA, the CDR3 is TGTGCCAGCAGTGAGACAGGGCCCGGGTATCAGCCCCAGCATTTT. It specifies CASSETGPGYQPQHF.

The genes are TRBV7-6 and TRBJ2-7; TRBD1 matches 7 bases. The germline V gene has CDR1 SGHVS and CDR2 FNYEAQ. Trimming cost V 4 bases and J 2 bases; bases outside gene matches: 5. This CDR3 is 14 amino acids long. In DNA, the CDR3 is TGTGCCAGCAGCTACGGACAGGAAGCCTACGAGCAGTACTTC. This translates into CASSYGQEAYEQYF. Filled out from reference TRBV7-6 and TRBJ2-7, the complete variable domain reads GAGVSQSPRYKVTKRGQDVALRCDPISGHVSLYWYRQALGQGPEFLTYFNYEAQQDKSGLPNDRFSAERPEGSISTLTIQRTEQRDSAMYRCASSYGQEAYEQYFGPGTRLTVT.

In this sample, this clonotype turned up a few times. The chain recombines TRBV6-5 with TRBJ2-2; 9 bases agree with TRBD1. Germline V gives CDR1 MNHEY, CDR2 SVGAGI. V lost 2 bases and J lost 0; bases outside the gene matches: 7. This CDR3 has 18 residues. In DNA form, the CDR3 reads TGTGCCAGCAGTTACCGGGGACAGGGTTACGCGAACACCGGGGAGCTGTTTTTT. It is translated as CASSYRGQGYANTGELFF.

The chain couples TRBV7-9 to TRBJ2-1, with no clear D. The CDR3 loop spans 15 amino acids. Trimming stripped 1 base from V and 7 bases from J, with 14 bases between. The germline gives CDR1 SEHNR, CDR2 FQNEAQ (reference sequence). The CDR3 DNA reads as TGTGCCAGCAGCTTAGGTACATCTCAAACGAATGAGCAGTTCTTC. This sequence encodes CASSLGTSQTNEQFF.

CDR3 sequence (DNA): TGCAGTGCGGAATCCGGGACTAGCGGGAGGGGTGAGCAGTTCTTC. This translates into CSAESGTSGRGEQFF. The rearrangement joins TRBV20-1 to TRBJ2-1; 16 positions match TRBD2. The V and J ends lost 6 bases and 9 bases, in that order; junction bases with no gene match: 8. Germline lookup yields CDR1 DFQATT and CDR2 SNEGSKA (reference sequence). The CDR3 is 15 amino acids.

The chain has TRBV5-6 and TRBJ2-1; D possibly corresponds to TRBD1 (5 bases). In germline, CDR1 is SGHDT, CDR2 YYEEEE. The CDR3 has 14 residues. Trimming removed 0 bases at V and 8 bases at J, with 12 bases between. CDR3 in amino acids: CASSLELQGHEQFF. The CDR3 coding sequence is TGTGCCAGCAGCTTGGAACTGCAGGGCCATGAGCAGTTCTTC.

The V call is TRBV12-3 or TRBV12-4, the J call TRBJ1-5, with unresolved D. The germline V and J ends were trimmed by 5 bases and 2 bases, with 7 bases remaining between them. The CDR3 totals 13 residues. This CDR3 is CASSGYGNQPQHF. In DNA, the CDR3 is TGTGCCAGCAGTGGATACGGCAATCAGCCCCAGCATTTT.

The chain employs TRBV7-4 and TRBJ2-3, with 8 bases aligning to TRBD1. The CDR3 loop spans 16 amino acids. Germline V gene lookup returns CDR1 SGHVT and CDR2 SQSDAQ. V dropped 3 bases and J dropped 1; count of bases not matched to a gene: 6. This CDR3 is CASSFPLTGGTDTQYF. CDR3 in DNA: TGTGCCAGCAGCTTCCCATTGACAGGGGGCACAGATACGCAGTATTTT.

The chain uses TRBV7-4 and TRBJ2-7; the match to TRBD1 covers 10 bases. Germline trimming cut 5 bases from V and 3 bases from J; bases unmatched to any gene: 4. This CDR3 comprises 14 residues. Germline loops: CDR1 SGHVT, CDR2 SQSDAQ. In DNA, the CDR3 is TGTGCCAGCAGCCCTCGGACAGGGGGCTACGAGCAGTACTTC. Protein sequence: CASSPRTGGYEQYF.

This clonotype was counted between two and nine times. The chain recombines TRBV7-3 with TRBJ2-7, with D possibly matching TRBD2 (6 bases). V lost 5 bases and J 9 bases, leaving 20 bases between the germline ends. This CDR3 is 14 amino acids long. Germline CDR1 and CDR2: SGHTA and FQGTGA. CDR3 protein: CASSPGGRRGAQYF. The CDR3 DNA reads TGTGCCAGCAGCCCCGGGGGTCGCCGTGGTGCGCAGTACTTC.

This clonotype was observed once. The chain joins TRBV20-1 to TRBJ1-1; 7 nucleotides match TRBD1. The CDR3 extends over 15 amino acids. In germline, CDR1 is DFQATT, CDR2 SNEGSKA (reference sequence). With 3 bases clipped from V and 6 bases from J, the junction kept 13 bases outside the gene matches. CDR3 DNA sequence: TGCAGTGCTAGTTCACCAGGGGGATTGGAGGCTGAAGCTTTCTTT. This translates into CSASSPGGLEAEAFF.

The chain recombines TRBV15 with TRBJ2-3, with TRBD2 identical over 9 bases. Germline V lookup: CDR1 LNHNV, CDR2 YYDKDF (reference sequence). V trimming: 3 bases; J trimming: 1 base; junction bases outside the gene matches: 2. The CDR3 runs to 15 residues. CDR3 sequence: CATSRRTSGTDTQYF. The DNA of the CDR3 is TGTGCCACCAGCAGGCGGACTAGCGGCACAGATACGCAGTATTTT.

CDR3 nucleotide sequence: TGTGCCAGCAGCTTTCAGCAAAGGAAGTCCAGCACAGATACGCAGTATTTT. This encodes CASSFQQRKSSTDTQYF. The chain joins TRBV7-6 to TRBJ2-3, with D unclear. The CDR3 covers 17 residues. V was pared by 3 bases and J by 0 bases, with 16 bases between. Germline CDR1 and CDR2: SGHVS and FNYEAQ.

The V and J genes are TRBV7-6 and TRBJ2-6, with a weak D call TRBD2 (5 bases). The length of the CDR3 is 17 residues. The V and J ends lost 5 bases and 4 bases respectively, with 18 bases between them. Germline V gene data show CDR1 as SGHVS and CDR2 as FNYEAQ. The CDR3 is CASSAREKRPGANVLTF. In DNA form, the CDR3 reads TGTGCCAGCAGCGCCCGGGAAAAGAGGCCGGGGGCCAACGTCCTGACTTTC.

J is TRBJ2-3 and V is TRBV28, with D maybe TRBD2 (6 bases). Germline V lookup: CDR1 MDHEN, CDR2 SYDVKM. V was clipped by 3 bases and J by 0 bases, with 16 bases between them. The CDR3 runs 17 residues. CDR3 in DNA: TGTGCCAGCAGTTTTGGGAGGAGGGGCTTGAGCACAGATACGCAGTATTTT. This codes for CASSFGRRGLSTDTQYF.

The chain carries TRBV7-4 and TRBJ1-2; 12 nucleotides agree with TRBD1. The CDR3 totals 16 residues. Germline-derived CDR1 and CDR2 are SGHVT and SQSDAQ. V was pared by 5 bases and J by 3 bases, with 7 bases of the junction left unmatched. The CDR3 spells CASSPTGTGGDYGYTF. The CDR3 DNA follows: TGTGCCAGCAGCCCCACGGGGACAGGGGGCGACTATGGCTACACCTTC.

V is TRBV11-2 and J is TRBJ2-2; D remains ambiguous. V lost 0 bases and J lost 8, with 10 bases in between. This CDR3 spans 14 amino acids. Germline assignment: CDR1 SGHAT and CDR2 FQNNGV. CDR3 residues: CASSLEPSEGELFF. In nucleotides, the CDR3 is TGTGCCAGCAGCTTAGAACCCTCCGAGGGGGAGCTGTTTTTT.

This clonotype was counted once. The rearrangement joins TRBV7-6 to TRBJ2-7; D might be TRBD1 (6 bases). The V end lost 3 bases, the J end lost 5 bases, and 8 bases lay between the germline ends. CDR3 size: 12 residues. Germline V lookup: CDR1 SGHVS, CDR2 FNYEAQ. CDR3 loop: CASSLGQNEQYF. CDR3 sequence (DNA): TGTGCCAGCAGCTTGGGACAAAACGAGCAGTACTTC.

Here the CDR3 DNA reads TGTGCCAGCAGCCCGTTAGCGGGAGTGGGCGCAGATACGCAGTATTTT. Protein: CASSPLAGVGADTQYF. The V call is TRBV7-2, the J call TRBJ2-3; TRBD2 matches at 9 bases. Losses at the gene ends were 5 bases for V and 4 bases for J; bases not matched to a gene: 10. The germline CDR1 and CDR2 sequences are SGHTA and FQGNSA. CDR3 length equals 16 residues.

The chain combines TRBV4-1 with TRBJ2-1; D gene ambiguous. V lost 4 bases, J lost 4 bases, and 8 bases lay in between. The CDR3 runs to 13 residues. Germline loops: CDR1 MGHRA, CDR2 YSYEKL. For the CDR3, the DNA is TGCGCCAGCAGCCCAAAAGGGTACAATGAGCAGTTCTTC. Its protein product is CASSPKGYNEQFF.

This chain uses TRBV6-2 or TRBV6-3 with TRBJ2-3; D remains unclear. Germline V CDR1 and CDR2: MNHEY, SVGEGT. The CDR3 is made up of 13 amino acids. Trimming cost V 6 bases and J 6 bases, with 13 bases left between them. CDR3 DNA sequence: TGTGCCAGCAGATTTGGAAATTCCGATACGCAGTATTTT. This encodes CASRFGNSDTQYF.

The sample holds a few counts of this clonotype. V gene TRBV12-3 or TRBV12-4 combines with J gene TRBJ1-1; maybe TRBD1 (6 bases). Trimming took 5 bases from V and 4 from J, leaving 17 bases between them. This CDR3 has 15 amino acids. CDR3 DNA: TGTGCCAGCAGTCCGCATGGGAGGGGGGGCACTGAAGCTTTCTTT. This codes for CASSPHGRGGTEAFF.